Following are 20 T cell receptor beta chains from one sample sequenced in a study of blood T cell repertoires in COVID-19. The repertoire was sequenced with immunoSEQ multiplex PCR; TCRdb's copy has only in-frame clones and lacks some. The sample lists more than 100,000 clones, 78% seen once, with approximately 2.5% in the top ten. The material sequenced was peripheral blood. These receptors were collected from a man between 70 and 80 years old with acute or convalescent COVID-19.

The chain uses TRBV6-5 and TRBJ2-7, with 7 positions matching TRBD1. Germline V gene lookup returns CDR1 MNHEY and CDR2 SVGAGI. The V gene end was trimmed by 6 bases and the J gene end by 3 bases; junction bases not matched to a gene: 11. The CDR3 is 15 amino acids. The CDR3 is CASRNDRASYYEQYF. For the CDR3, the DNA is TGTGCCAGCAGAAACGACAGGGCGTCCTACTACGAGCAGTACTTC.

This clone occurred a few times. This sequence joins TRBV6-5 and TRBJ2-7; no clear D. Germline V lookup: CDR1 MNHEY, CDR2 SVGAGI. There are 12 residues in the CDR3. Trimming removed 6 bases from V and 2 bases from J, with 8 bases in between. This CDR3 is CASSPVPYEQYF. Here the CDR3 DNA reads TGTGCCAGCAGCCCCGTCCCCTACGAGCAGTACTTC.

The gene calls are TRBV7-8 and TRBJ1-1, with D possibly matching TRBD1 (6 bases). There are 14 residues in the CDR3. Germline CDR1 and CDR2: SGHVS and FQNEAQ. Trimming stripped 3 bases from V and 10 bases from J, with 18 bases between. The CDR3 reads CASSFGQWEQGAFF. CDR3 sequence (DNA): TGTGCCAGCAGCTTTGGACAGTGGGAACAGGGAGCTTTCTTT. The full variable domain, its missing parts supplied by reference TRBV7-8 and TRBJ1-1, is GAGVSQSPRYKVAKRGQDVALRCDPISGHVSLFWYQQALGQGPEFLTYFQNEAQLDKSGLPSDRFFAERPEGSVSTLKIQRTQQEDSAVYLCASSFGQWEQGAFFGQGTRLTVV.

The V and J genes are TRBV9 and TRBJ2-5, with D perhaps TRBD1 (6 bases). CDR1 and CDR2 from the germline V gene are SGDLS and YYNGEE. The CDR3 extends over 15 amino acids. With 3 bases removed from V and 1 base from J, the gap between germline ends came to 13 bases. CDR3 loop: CASSAGHGIQETQYF. In nucleotides, the CDR3 is TGTGCCAGCAGCGCGGGACACGGCATCCAAGAGACCCAGTACTTC.

The chain has TRBV3-1 (or the pseudogene TRBV3-2) and TRBJ2-7; the match to TRBD2 covers 13 bases. The CDR3 spans 15 residues. The ends lost 4 bases at V and 2 bases at J; junction bases unmatched: 2. Germline V CDR1 and CDR2: LGHDT, YNNKEL (reference sequence). Here the CDR3 reads CASSLGLAGAYEQYF. The CDR3 DNA sequence: TGTGCCAGCAGCCTCGGACTAGCGGGGGCCTACGAGCAGTACTTC.

This chain links TRBV19 with TRBJ1-1, with 9 bases identical to TRBD1. Germline V CDR1 and CDR2: LNHDA, SQIVND (reference sequence). This CDR3 is 14 amino acids long. V trimming: 5 bases; J trimming: 10 bases; junction bases outside the gene matches: 11. CDR3 sequence reads: CASSPLTGTGRAFF. CDR3 nucleotides: TGTGCCAGTAGTCCACTCACCGGGACAGGGAGAGCTTTCTTT. The entire variable domain, with the rest obtained from reference TRBV19 and TRBJ1-1, is as follows: DGGITQSPKYLFRKEGQNVTLSCEQNLNHDAMYWYRQDPGQGLRLIYYSQIVNDFQKGDIAEGYSVSREKKESFPLTVTSAQKNPTAFYLCASSPLTGTGRAFFGQGTRLTVV.

The V and J genes are TRBV5-1 and TRBJ1-3; TRBD1 matches 9 bases. V dropped 4 bases and J dropped 7; count of bases not matched to a gene: 9. Germline-derived CDR1 and CDR2 are SGHRS and YFSETQ. The CDR3 has 15 amino acids. The CDR3 reads CASSPGTGRMNTIYF. The DNA of the CDR3 is TGCGCCAGCAGCCCGGGGACAGGGAGAATGAACACCATATATTTT.

The chain employs TRBV6-5 and TRBJ1-2; the match to TRBD1 covers 7 bases. This CDR3 comprises 13 residues. The trim removed 6 bases at V and 2 bases at J, leaving 3 bases unmatched. Germline lookup yields CDR1 MNHEY and CDR2 SVGAGI. The CDR3 DNA follows: TGTGCCAGCAGCGAGACAGGGAACTATGGCTACACCTTC. It encodes CASSETGNYGYTF.

The chain uses TRBV5-1 and TRBJ1-4; 9 positions match TRBD1. This CDR3 is built from 17 residues. The V and J ends lost 2 bases and 7 bases, in that order; junction bases with no gene match: 12. CDR1 SGHRS and CDR2 YFSETQ come from the germline V gene. The CDR3 loop reads CASSFGSTGGGGEKLFF. The CDR3 region has the DNA TGCGCCAGCAGCTTCGGTTCAACAGGGGGCGGTGGTGAAAAACTGTTTTTT. The full variable domain, in which reference TRBV5-1 and TRBJ1-4 provide the parts outside the CDR3, is KAGVTQTPRYLIKTRGQQVTLSCSPISGHRSVSWYQQTPGQGLQFLFEYFSETQRNKGNFPGRFSGRQFSNSRSEMNVSTLELGDSALYLCASSFGSTGGGGEKLFFGSGTQLSVL.

The chain links TRBV29-1 to TRBJ2-2, with 11 nucleotides matching TRBD1. The CDR3 covers 18 residues. V was clipped by 3 bases and J by 2 bases; unmatched bases: 11. CDR1 is SQVTM, CDR2 ANQGSEA, per germline. The CDR3 loop reads CSVDPGTGGHINTGELFF. In nucleotides, the CDR3 is TGCAGCGTTGACCCCGGGACAGGGGGACATATTAACACCGGGGAGCTGTTTTTT.

The chain carries TRBV7-9 and TRBJ2-2, with 8 bases fitting TRBD2. Germline V gene data show CDR1 as SEHNR and CDR2 as FQNEAQ (reference sequence). J lost 5 bases, V lost 4 bases, and 12 bases had no gene match. The CDR3 contains 17 residues. The CDR3 sequence is CASSSGGRGGRTGELFF. Written as DNA, the CDR3 is TGTGCCAGCAGCTCTGGTGGACGGGGGGGCCGGACCGGGGAGCTGTTTTTT.

V gene TRBV18 combines with J gene TRBJ1-2; TRBD1 aligns across 10 bases. Unmatched junction bases numbered 6, after V lost 3 bases and J lost 2 bases. Germline V CDR1 and CDR2: KGHSH, LQKENI. The CDR3 is made up of 16 amino acids. The DNA for the CDR3 is TGTGCCAGCTCACCTCGACAGGGGGCCGAAAACTATGGCTACACCTTC. It yields the protein CASSPRQGAENYGYTF.

The J gene is TRBJ1-6, the V gene TRBV29-1, with TRBD1 identical over 7 bases. Germline V gene data show CDR1 as SQVTM and CDR2 as ANQGSEA. V trimming: 7 bases; J trimming: 6 bases; junction bases outside the gene matches: 6. The CDR3 extends over 13 amino acids. CDR3 sequence (DNA): TGCAGCGCTCGACAGGGCTCTAATTCACCCCTCCACTTT. Translated: CSARQGSNSPLHF.

The rearrangement uses TRBV11-2 and TRBJ2-7, with 10 bases fitting TRBD1. CDR3 length: 15 residues. Germline-derived CDR1 and CDR2 are SGHAT and FQNNGV. The ends lost 4 bases at V and 3 bases at J; junction bases unmatched: 6. CDR3 nucleotide sequence: TGTGCCAGCAGCTCTCCGGGACAGGGGTTCTACGAGCAGTACTTC. Amino acid sequence: CASSSPGQGFYEQYF.

With regard to this clone: Germline and junction disagree at one end, which may indicate a read error. The rearrangement joins TRBV5-4 to TRBJ1-6; no reliable D call. Germline V lookup: CDR1 SGHNT, CDR2 YYREEE (reference sequence). The CDR3 covers 15 residues. The CDR3 reads CASSLPPSSNSPLHF. The CDR3 bases are TGTGCCAGCAGCTTGCCTCCCTCCTCTAATTCACCCCTCCACTTT.

Of note for this clone: At the DNA level, this CDR3 is encoded by other sequences in the same sample as well. This chain links TRBV5-1 with TRBJ2-5; TRBD1 might be the D (5 bases). The germline gives CDR1 SGHRS, CDR2 YFSETQ. The CDR3 has 14 amino acids. Deletions cut 5 bases from V and 2 bases from J, with 13 bases between. The CDR3 sequence: CASSFGQGQETQYF. Here the CDR3 DNA reads TGCGCCAGCAGTTTTGGGCAGGGACAAGAGACCCAGTACTTC.

This clone was observed once. The CDR3 loop reads CASSPSDRGNTEAFF. CDR3 bases: TGTGCCAGCAGCCCGTCGGACAGGGGGAACACTGAAGCTTTCTTT. The rearrangement uses TRBV3-1 (or the pseudogene TRBV3-2) and TRBJ1-1, with 9 positions matching TRBD1. The germline V gene has CDR1 LGHDT and CDR2 YNNKEL (reference sequence). This CDR3 spans 15 amino acids. Trimming took 4 bases from V and 1 from J; bases not matched to a gene: 4.

The chain has TRBV5-1 and TRBJ1-6; TRBD1 might be the D (5 bases). The germline gives CDR1 SGHRS, CDR2 YFSETQ. This CDR3 spans 15 amino acids. The V and J ends lost 0 bases and 7 bases respectively, with 11 bases between them. CDR3 loop: CASSLGQGSNSPLHF. CDR3 DNA: TGCGCCAGCAGCTTGGGTCAGGGATCCAATTCACCCCTCCACTTT.

This clone was seen only once. V gene TRBV7-2 combines with J gene TRBJ2-7; 11 nucleotides match TRBD2. The V and J ends lost 5 bases and 6 bases, in that order; junction bases with no gene match: 12. This CDR3 is 16 amino acids long. Germline CDR1 and CDR2: SGHTA and FQGNSA. CDR3 amino acids: CASSPEGIAGGREQYF. In DNA form, the CDR3 reads TGTGCCAGCAGCCCGGAGGGAATAGCGGGGGGGCGCGAGCAGTACTTC. Supplemented by reference TRBV7-2 and TRBJ2-7, the full variable domain reads GAGVSQSPSNKVTEKGKDVELRCDPISGHTALYWYRQSLGQGLEFLIYFQGNSAPDKSGLPSDRFSAERTGGSVSTLTIQRTQQEDSAVYLCASSPEGIAGGREQYFGPGTRLTVT.

This clone was picked up a small number of times. This chain links TRBV6-2 or TRBV6-3 with TRBJ1-5, with 8 bases matching TRBD1. The J segment lost 1 base and the V segment lost 5 bases, leaving 10 bases of the junction unmatched. The germline V gene has CDR1 MNHEY and CDR2 SVGEGT. This CDR3 has 17 amino acids. The CDR3 protein is CASSRKIGQGSNQPQHF. The CDR3 DNA is TGTGCCAGCAGTCGCAAGATAGGACAGGGAAGCAATCAGCCCCAGCATTTT.